These T cell receptor beta chains were read from a single sample in a study of blood T cell repertoires in COVID-19. Produced via immunoSEQ multiplex PCR; TCRdb's table is partial and in-frame only. The table has a few hundred thousand clones, around 90% seen once. Source material: PBMCs or T cells enriched from blood (not recorded which). Receptors were obtained from a young woman who had recovered from COVID-19. CDR3s include the opening cysteine and the closing phenylalanine or tryptophan. The order of the fields is J gene, D gene, clone size, V gene, CDR3 protein, CDR3 DNA. The D gene is left open where the match is weak. Size is stated for part of the rows, as once, few or many counts, or as a class when the clone is expanded.

TRBJ1-1 . . TRBV7-9 CASSLALGTEAFF TGTGCCAGCAGCTTAGCGCTCGGCACTGAAGCTTTCTTT
TRBJ1-2 TRBD1 . TRBV28 CASRDSPPLNYGYTF TGTGCCAGCCGGGACAGCCCGCCGCTTAACTATGGCTACACCTTC
TRBJ2-1 . . TRBV11-3 CASSFRGGYNEQFF TGTGCCAGCAGCTTCCGGGGTGGCTACAATGAGCAGTTCTTC
TRBJ2-7 . . TRBV5-4 CASSLAGLGGEQYF TGTGCCAGCAGCTTGGCCGGGCTAGGGGGCGAGCAGTACTTC
TRBJ2-1 TRBD1 . TRBV11-3 CASSLAGTDEYNEQFF TGTGCCAGCAGCTTGGCCGGGACAGATGAATACAATGAGCAGTTCTTC
TRBJ1-1 . . TRBV7-2 CASSPPLGGVTEAFF TGTGCCAGCAGCCCACCCCTCGGGGGGGTCACTGAAGCTTTCTTT
TRBJ2-3 TRBD1 . TRBV27 CASSLLSGTGDTDTQYF TGTGCCAGCAGTCTACTCTCCGGGACAGGCGACACAGATACGCAGTATTTT
TRBJ1-4 TRBD1 . TRBV6-6 CASSPQGGWDEKLFF TGTGCCAGCAGTCCACAGGGGGGGTGGGATGAAAAACTGTTTTTT
TRBJ2-3 TRBD2 once TRBV27 CASSTMGLAGRNTQYF TGTGCCAGCAGTACTATGGGACTAGCGGGAAGAAATACGCAGTATTTT
TRBJ2-1 TRBD2 . TRBV9 CASSSLAGASSYNEQFF TGTGCCAGCAGCTCTCTAGCGGGGGCGAGCTCCTACAATGAGCAGTTCTTC
TRBJ1-6 TRBD1 . TRBV7-6 CASSPDREAYNSPLHF TGTGCCAGCAGCCCCGACAGGGAGGCCTATAATTCACCCCTCCACTTT
TRBJ2-2 . . TRBV4-3 CASSQDPGAGELFF TGCGCCAGCAGCCAAGACCCAGGGGCCGGGGAGCTGTTTTTT
TRBJ1-2 TRBD1 . TRBV7-2 CASSLVGTGGDYGYTF TGTGCCAGCAGCTTAGTCGGGACAGGGGGGGACTATGGCTACACCTTC
TRBJ2-5 TRBD2 . TRBV5-1 CASSSGLAQGTQYF TGCGCCAGCAGCTCAGGACTAGCCCAGGGGACCCAGTACTTC
TRBJ2-7 . . TRBV25-1 CASRTGEQYF TGTGCCAGCAGAACCGGGGAGCAGTACTTC
TRBJ2-1 . . TRBV6-5 CASSYLSAGLVGEQFF TGTGCCAGCAGTTACCTGTCGGCGGGTTTGGTGGGTGAGCAGTTCTTC
TRBJ1-5 TRBD1 once TRBV19 CASRAWGRGDQPQHF TGTGCCAGTAGAGCCTGGGGCAGGGGGGATCAGCCCCAGCATTTT
TRBJ1-2 TRBD1 . TRBV5-8 CASSYYGTGGIYGYTF TGTGCCAGCAGCTACTACGGGACAGGGGGCATCTATGGCTACACCTTC
TRBJ1-2 TRBD1 . TRBV5-6 CASSAGTGARGYGYTF TGTGCCAGCAGCGCCGGGACAGGGGCAAGGGGATATGGCTACACCTTC
TRBJ2-3 TRBD2 . TRBV4-1 CASSQSLAGADTQYF TGCGCCAGCAGCCAGTCACTAGCGGGTGCAGATACGCAGTATTTT
TRBJ1-5 . . TRBV7-9 CASSRESNQPQHF TGTGCCAGCAGCCGGGAGAGCAATCAGCCCCAGCATTTT
TRBJ1-3 TRBD1 few TRBV7-2 CASSLAGTGVFGNTIYF TGTGCCAGCAGCTTAGCCGGGACAGGGGTTTTCGGAAACACCATATATTTT